This T cell receptor (beta chain) was recovered during a study of T-cell memory formation after mild COVID-19. Study observations and caveats: Clones contracting day 15 to 85 were balanced CD4/CD8; later expanders leaned CD4+. Memory from before infection featured some responding clones, which suggests cross-reactive memory joined.

Only a few counts were recorded for this clonotype. Its target is not known. TCRdb reprocessed the 5' RACE reads with MiXCR, giving one entry per CDR3 protein. Here the sample spans about 180,000 distinct CDR3 sequences, around a sixth being singletons. Germline values: CDR1 SGHKS, CDR2 YYEKEE (reference sequence). Losses at the gene ends were 3 bases for V and 6 bases for J; bases not matched to a gene: 11. This CDR3 has 17 amino acids. The V and J genes are TRBV5-5 and TRBJ1-4, with TRBD1 matching over 10 bases. Input material: PBMCs or a T cell subset sorted from them (not recorded which). The clonotype was recovered from a young man who had mild COVID-19 (a few samples of this study predate the infection). Cell type and time point are not known. The CDR3 region has the DNA TGTGCCAGCAGCTCATCACCCCCCGGGACAGGGGATGAAAAACTGTTTTTT. Translating it yields CASSSSPPGTGDEKLFF.